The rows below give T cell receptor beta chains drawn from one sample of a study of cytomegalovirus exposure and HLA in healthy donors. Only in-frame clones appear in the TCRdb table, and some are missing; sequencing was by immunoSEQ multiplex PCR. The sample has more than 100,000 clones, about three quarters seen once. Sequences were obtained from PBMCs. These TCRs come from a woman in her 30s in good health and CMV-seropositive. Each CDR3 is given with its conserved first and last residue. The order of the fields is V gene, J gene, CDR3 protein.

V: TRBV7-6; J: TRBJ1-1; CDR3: CASSPTSRSMNTEAFF
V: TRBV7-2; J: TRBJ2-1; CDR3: CASSRTSGGANNEQFF
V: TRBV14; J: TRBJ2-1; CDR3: CASSQGVSVHEFF
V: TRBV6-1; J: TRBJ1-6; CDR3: CASSEVERGRNSPLHF
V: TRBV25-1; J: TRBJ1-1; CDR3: CASSHWTAEAFF
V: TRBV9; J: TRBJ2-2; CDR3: CASSVSWAANTGELFF
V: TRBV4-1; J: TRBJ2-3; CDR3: CASSRSPGTDTQYF
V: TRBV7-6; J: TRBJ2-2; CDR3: CASSPTGPPGELFF
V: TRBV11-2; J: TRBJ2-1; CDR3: CASSPGGSNEQFF
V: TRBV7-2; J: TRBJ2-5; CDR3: CASSFGGGEETQYF
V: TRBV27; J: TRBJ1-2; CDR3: CASSLTGWDGSNYGYTF
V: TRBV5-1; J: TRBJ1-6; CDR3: CASSSYPGQGESPLHF
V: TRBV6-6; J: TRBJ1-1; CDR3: CASSYSRAATEAFF
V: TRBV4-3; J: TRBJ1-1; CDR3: CASSQTDRAGTEAFF
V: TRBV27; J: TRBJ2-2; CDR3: CASSSQGTGELFF
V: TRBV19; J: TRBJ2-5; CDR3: CASSGDIQETQYF
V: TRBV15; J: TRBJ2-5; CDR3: CATSRELPGTSSETQYF
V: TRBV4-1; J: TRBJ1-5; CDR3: CASSQEWGTGGNQPQHF
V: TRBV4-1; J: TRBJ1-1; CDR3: CASSQDLFRGATEAFF
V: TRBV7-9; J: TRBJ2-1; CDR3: CASSSALLWRENEQFF
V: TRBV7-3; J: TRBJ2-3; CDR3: CASSSPGDTQYF
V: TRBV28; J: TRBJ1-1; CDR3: CASCYANTEAFF
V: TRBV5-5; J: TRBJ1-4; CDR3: CASSSDSFNEKLFF